The 25 T cell receptor beta chains below were found in one sample sequenced in a study of response to subunit inactivated influenza vaccine. TCRdb itself ran the RT-PCR reads through MiXCR, one entry per CDR3 protein. This sample yields about 500,000 distinct CDR3 sequences, of which 16% are seen a single time; approximately 3% belongs to the top ten. Sequencing was performed on CD4+ T cells sorted from PBMCs, taken less than 30 months after vaccination. The receptors originated from a man between 50 and 69 years old who received an inactivated influenza vaccine.

This clonotype was observed a few times. V gene TRBV12-3 or TRBV12-4 combines with J gene TRBJ1-3; TRBD1 is a possible D gene (5 bases). CDR3 length: 14 residues. Between the trimmed V and J ends, which lost 3 bases and 8 bases, there was a span of 14 bases. DNA of the CDR3: TGTGCCAGCAGTTTCTTTAGTCGGGGGGACACCATATATTTT. It encodes CASSFFSRGDTIYF.

The CDR3 coding sequence is TGCGCCAGCAGCCAAGATTTGGACTACAATGAGCAGTTCTTC. This sequence encodes CASSQDLDYNEQFF. The V gene is TRBV4-3, the J gene TRBJ2-1, with no clear D. The CDR3 length is 14 residues. CDR1 is LGHNA and CDR2 is YSLEER in the germline V gene. V lost 0 bases and J 3 bases, leaving 6 bases between the germline ends.

The V gene is TRBV30, the J gene TRBJ2-7, with 8 bases that match TRBD1. This CDR3 has 12 amino acids. V lost 5 bases to trimming and J lost 7 bases; unmatched junction nucleotides: 7. CDR1 and CDR2 (germline): GTSNPN, SVGIG (reference sequence). The CDR3 spells CAWGGQGGEQYF. CDR3 bases: TGTGCCTGGGGAGGACAGGGCGGGGAGCAGTACTTC.

This clonotype was counted at least ten times. The chain recombines TRBV27 with TRBJ2-2; TRBD2 agrees at 12 bases. Unmatched junction bases numbered 12, after V lost 8 bases and J lost 5 bases. CDR3 length: 17 amino acids. CDR1 is MNHEY and CDR2 is SMNVEV in the germline V gene (reference sequence). The DNA for the CDR3 is TGTGCCAGCGGGTTTCACCGAACTAGCGGGAGGACCGGGGAGCTGTTTTTT. It specifies CASGFHRTSGRTGELFF.

This clonotype was recorded many times. The V gene is TRBV20-1, the J gene TRBJ1-6; D may be TRBD1 (5 bases). The CDR3 is made up of 16 amino acids. Germline V lookup: CDR1 DFQATT, CDR2 SNEGSKA (reference sequence). Trimming stripped 0 bases from V and 6 bases from J, with 15 bases between. In DNA form, the CDR3 reads TGCAGTGCTAGAGATCATCGACAGCCCGGTAATTCACCCCTCCACTTT. The encoded protein is CSARDHRQPGNSPLHF.

A few counts support this clonotype. The chain employs TRBV11-2 and TRBJ1-4, with D perhaps matching TRBD1 (5 bases). V lost 3 bases to trimming and J lost 5 bases, with 16 bases between them. CDR1 and CDR2 from the germline V gene are SGHAT and FQNNGV. CDR3 length: 16 amino acids. The CDR3 DNA reads as TGTGCCAGCAGCTTCGTGCGGGGCCGGGGGAATGAAAAACTGTTTTTT. Residues: CASSFVRGRGNEKLFF.

J is TRBJ2-5 and V is TRBV20-1, with 9 bases fitting TRBD1. The trim removed 0 bases at V and 3 bases at J, leaving 5 bases unmatched. Germline lookup yields CDR1 DFQATT and CDR2 SNEGSKA (reference sequence). CDR3 length: 15 residues. Written as DNA, the CDR3 is TGCAGTGCTAGAGAACTGGGACAGGGTAAAGAGACCCAGTACTTC. It codes for CSARELGQGKETQYF.

The CDR3: CASSYGGQGYYDSPLHF. The CDR3, as DNA: TGTGCCAGCAGTTACGGGGGACAGGGTTACTACGACTCACCCCTCCACTTT. V and J are TRBV6-5 and TRBJ1-6; 9 bases agree with TRBD1. Germline loops: CDR1 MNHEY, CDR2 SVGAGI. J lost 10 bases, V lost 2 bases, and 12 bases had no gene match. The CDR3 has 17 residues.

At least ten counts were recorded for this clonotype. V and J are TRBV29-1 and TRBJ2-6, with D tentatively TRBD1 or TRBD2 (5 bases each). CDR3 length: 12 amino acids. Trimming removed 4 bases from V and 13 bases from J, with 14 bases in between. Germline V CDR1 and CDR2: SQVTM, ANQGSEA. The CDR3 loop is CSVAGSPRVLTF. The CDR3 DNA reads as TGCAGCGTTGCAGGGAGCCCCCGGGTCCTGACTTTC.

The rearrangement joins TRBV6-1 to TRBJ1-1; a weak D match, TRBD1 (6 bases). This CDR3 region has 16 residues. CDR1 MNHNS and CDR2 SASEGT come from the germline V gene. The V and J ends lost 5 bases and 1 base respectively, with 17 bases between them. CDR3 amino acids: CASSPFRGGKNTEAFF. CDR3 DNA: TGTGCCAGCAGTCCATTCAGGGGCGGGAAGAACACTGAAGCTTTCTTT.

This clonotype was seen a handful of times. The rearrangement links TRBV20-1 to TRBJ1-5; D may be TRBD1 (6 bases). The germline V and J ends were trimmed by 7 bases and 0 bases, with 13 bases remaining between them. Germline V gene data show CDR1 as DFQATT and CDR2 as SNEGSKA (reference sequence). The CDR3 length is 14 residues. CDR3 sequence (DNA): TGCAGTGTCAGTCGGACAGATAGCAATCAGCCCCAGCATTTT. Encoded protein: CSVSRTDSNQPQHF.

This clonotype showed up just a few times. The chain has TRBV9 and TRBJ1-2, with unresolved D. Looked up from germline, CDR1 is SGDLS and CDR2 is YYNGEE. V was pared by 4 bases and J by 8 bases, with 15 bases between. The CDR3 consists of 13 residues. This CDR3 reads CASSRGGSMGYTF. CDR3 DNA sequence: TGTGCCAGCAGCCGGGGTGGGTCTATGGGCTACACCTTC.

This clonotype was counted a few times. V usage is TRBV6-1 and J usage is TRBJ1-1, with a possible D match to TRBD1 (5 bases). Germline V lookup: CDR1 MNHNS, CDR2 SASEGT. This CDR3 spans 14 amino acids. V was cut by 2 bases and J by 3 bases, with 10 bases left in between. In DNA form, the CDR3 reads TGTGCCAGCAGTGAACGAGGGGAGGACACTGAAGCTTTCTTT. Its protein product is CASSERGEDTEAFF.

The chain is built from TRBV6-1 and TRBJ2-1; 8 positions agree with TRBD2. Germline V gene lookup returns CDR1 MNHNS and CDR2 SASEGT. After removal of 5 bases from V and 2 bases from J, the junction contained 8 bases not matched to a gene. This CDR3 spans 16 amino acids. CDR3 sequence reads: CASSPGLAGTYNEQFF. The DNA for the CDR3 is TGTGCCAGCAGTCCCGGCCTAGCGGGCACCTACAATGAGCAGTTCTTC.

This clonotype was counted once. This chain links TRBV5-1 with TRBJ2-7; 7 bases map to TRBD2. Trimming took 4 bases from V and 0 from J; bases not matched to a gene: 7. Germline V gene data show CDR1 as SGHRS and CDR2 as YFSETQ. The CDR3 totals 15 residues. The CDR3 region is CASSPSGDTSYEQYF. The CDR3 bases are TGCGCCAGCAGCCCGAGCGGGGATACCTCCTACGAGCAGTACTTC.

A few counts support this clonotype. This chain joins TRBV3-1 and TRBJ1-5; D gene unclear. V was shortened by 3 bases and J by 7 bases, with 10 bases between the two germline ends. Looked up from germline, CDR1 is LGHDT and CDR2 is YNNKEL (reference sequence). The CDR3 is 13 residues long. In DNA form, the CDR3 reads TGTGCCAGCAGCCAGCAGAGAGGCCAGCCCCAGCATTTT. Protein: CASSQQRGQPQHF.

This clonotype was recorded a few times. This chain joins TRBV29-1 and TRBJ2-3; D possibly matches TRBD1 or TRBD2 (5 bases each). V dropped 7 bases and J dropped 0 bases, with 11 bases sitting between them. CDR1 is SQVTM, CDR2 ANQGSEA, per germline. The CDR3 has 13 amino acids. The CDR3 sequence: CSASGRSTDTQYF. The CDR3 DNA reads TGCAGCGCTTCGGGGCGTAGCACAGATACGCAGTATTTT.

This chain uses TRBV6-5 with TRBJ1-4; tentative D call: TRBD1 (6 bases). V was clipped by 2 bases and J by 5 bases, with 9 bases between them. Germline V CDR1 and CDR2: MNHEY, SVGAGI. The CDR3 is 14 residues long. CDR3 DNA: TGTGCCAGCAGTTACGCCAGGGGCAATGAAAAACTGTTTTTT. This sequence encodes CASSYARGNEKLFF.

This clonotype appeared a few times. V is TRBV6-5 and J is TRBJ1-1; D possibly corresponds to TRBD1 (6 bases). CDR1 is MNHEY, CDR2 SVGAGI, per germline. The CDR3 extends over 14 amino acids. The V end was cut by 7 bases, the J end by 4 bases, with 16 bases between. CDR3 amino acids: CASNLQGVSTEAFF. CDR3 DNA: TGTGCCAGCAATTTACAGGGAGTGAGCACTGAAGCTTTCTTT.

This chain joins TRBV5-1 and TRBJ2-7; D not certain. Germline loops: CDR1 SGHRS, CDR2 YFSETQ. Trimming took off 4 bases at V and 7 bases at J, with 15 bases between the two ends. The CDR3 sequence is 13 residues long. The CDR3 region has the DNA TGCGCCAGCAGCGCCGGCAACTCGTGGGAGCAGTACTTC. Protein sequence: CASSAGNSWEQYF.

This chain joins TRBV20-1 and TRBJ2-7; maybe TRBD2 (6 bases). Trimming removed 1 base from V and 2 bases from J, with 15 bases in between. Germline-derived CDR1 and CDR2 are DFQATT and SNEGSKA (reference sequence). CDR3 length: 15 residues. CDR3: CSARAQGRIAYEQYF. In DNA form, the CDR3 reads TGCAGTGCTAGAGCCCAAGGGAGGATTGCCTACGAGCAGTACTTC.

The chain recombines TRBV20-1 with TRBJ1-5, with D perhaps TRBD1 (5 bases). Trimming stripped 0 bases from V and 7 bases from J, with 10 bases between. Germline V CDR1 and CDR2: DFQATT, SNEGSKA (reference sequence). The CDR3 is 13 amino acids. CDR3: CSAREGLEQPQHF. The CDR3 coding sequence is TGCAGTGCTAGAGAGGGGCTCGAACAGCCCCAGCATTTT.

This clonotype appeared a few times. The chain carries TRBV5-1 and TRBJ2-1; 9 positions agree with TRBD1. The V gene's germline CDR1 is SGHRS and CDR2 YFSETQ. This CDR3 is 17 amino acids long. Trimming removed 3 bases from V and 6 bases from J; junction bases left unmatched: 13. The DNA of the CDR3 is TGCGCCAGCAGCTCCCTCACCGGGACAGGGACAGGCAATGAGCAGTTCTTC. As protein: CASSSLTGTGTGNEQFF.

The table lists this clonotype with a few counts. The V call is TRBV4-3, the J call TRBJ1-2; TRBD1 matches 8 bases. Germline lookup yields CDR1 LGHNA and CDR2 YSLEER. V lost 0 bases and J lost 5; bases outside the gene matches: 11. The CDR3 contains 17 residues. The CDR3, as DNA: TGCGCCAGCAGCCAAGATCGGGAAACAGGGGGAGATTATGGCTACACCTTC. Encoded protein: CASSQDRETGGDYGYTF.

The chain carries TRBV7-9 and TRBJ2-6; no clear D. V lost 5 bases to trimming and J lost 4 bases, with 12 bases between them. The CDR3 runs to 15 residues. Germline-derived CDR1 and CDR2 are SEHNR and FQNEAQ (reference sequence). The CDR3 protein is CASSPITRGANVLTF. CDR3 nucleotides: TGTGCCAGCAGCCCAATCACGCGGGGGGCCAACGTCCTGACTTTC.